These 20 T cell receptor beta chains share one sample of origin, sequenced in a study of T cell repertoires in aging, cancer and after chemotherapy. Amplification of TCR beta used genomic DNA extracted from peripheral blood. A mixed TRB-A/B primer pool amplified rearranged TRB by multiplex touch-down PCR. TCRdb redid the calling of the multiplex PCR reads with MiXCR, one entry per CDR3 protein. Of 7,500 or so distinct CDR3 sequences listed, 35% to 50% are singletons. The material sequenced was blood. These receptors were taken from a human donor in good health.

V is TRBV30 and J is TRBJ1-5; the D is unclear. This CDR3 is built from 14 residues. Germline assignment: CDR1 GTSNPN and CDR2 SVGIG (reference sequence). The V and J ends lost 1 base and 0 bases respectively, with 7 bases between them. The CDR3 sequence: CAWSGTGSNQPQHF. DNA for the CDR3: TGTGCCTGGAGTGGCACCGGTAGCAATCAGCCCCAGCATTTT.

The gene calls are TRBV5-6 and TRBJ1-1; a weak D match, TRBD1 (6 bases). Looked up from germline, CDR1 is SGHDT and CDR2 is YYEEEE. This CDR3 has 15 amino acids. V shed 2 bases and J shed 4 bases, with 15 bases lying between them. CDR3 nucleotide sequence: TGTGCCAGCAGCTTCCCATCACAGGGAGGCACTGAAGCTTTCTTT. Amino acid sequence: CASSFPSQGGTEAFF.

This clonotype is judged hyperexpanded. The chain has TRBV7-9 and TRBJ1-4, with a weak D call TRBD1 (5 bases). Trimming took 4 bases from V and 8 from J, leaving 14 bases between them. CDR1 SEHNR and CDR2 FQNEAQ come from the germline V gene (reference sequence). CDR3 length equals 14 residues. This CDR3 reads CASSWQGSWEKLFF. The CDR3 nucleotides are TGTGCCAGCAGCTGGCAGGGCTCATGGGAAAAACTGTTTTTT.

DNA of the CDR3: TGTGCCAGCAGCTCATCGGCCGACAGGGATATTAATTTGGCTACTAGCAATCAGCCCCAGCATTTT. Translation gives CASSSSADRDINLATSNQPQHF. The chain has TRBV5-6 and TRBJ1-5, with TRBD1 matching 7 bases. Germline CDR1 reads SGHDT; CDR2 reads YYEEEE. With 3 bases clipped from V and 0 bases from J, the junction kept 24 bases outside the gene matches. The CDR3 runs to 22 residues.

The chain employs TRBV10-3 and TRBJ1-2; TRBD1 agrees at 7 bases. CDR1 ENHRY and CDR2 SYGVKD come from the germline V gene. The trim removed 7 bases at V and 2 bases at J, leaving 7 bases unmatched. The CDR3 runs 14 residues. The CDR3 bases are TGTGCCATCAACCCGGACAGGCTGAACTATGGCTACACCTTC. Its protein is CAINPDRLNYGYTF.

The gene calls are TRBV15 and TRBJ2-5, with D unclear. The germline V gene encodes CDR1 LNHNV and CDR2 YYDKDF (reference sequence). The CDR3 has 14 amino acids. Trimming stripped 1 base from V and 3 bases from J, with 9 bases between. This CDR3 is CATSRAAGEETQYF. The CDR3 DNA is TGTGCCACCAGCAGAGCCGCAGGAGAAGAGACCCAGTACTTC.

The chain employs TRBV19 and TRBJ1-1, with D unclear. Trimming shortened V by 5 bases and J by 0 bases, and 22 bases separated the two germline ends. Germline loops: CDR1 LNHDA, CDR2 SQIVND (reference sequence). The CDR3 is 18 amino acids. The CDR3 sequence: CASSPVLGVASMNTEAFF. Written as DNA, the CDR3 is TGTGCCAGTAGTCCCGTGCTCGGTGTAGCCTCAATGAACACTGAAGCTTTCTTT. Variable domain in full (rest from reference TRBV19 and TRBJ1-1): DGGITQSPKYLFRKEGQNVTLSCEQNLNHDAMYWYRQDPGQGLRLIYYSQIVNDFQKGDIAEGYSVSREKKESFPLTVTSAQKNPTAFYLCASSPVLGVASMNTEAFFGQGTRLTVV.

In its sample, this clonotype was seen a few times. The V call is TRBV6-5, the J call TRBJ2-7; 10 bases fit TRBD2. The CDR3 sequence is 14 residues long. Germline lookup yields CDR1 MNHEY and CDR2 SVGAGI. The V segment lost 5 bases and the J segment 3 bases; nucleotides outside the gene matches: 4. CDR3 bases: TGTGCCAGCAGTGAGATAGCGGGGGGCTACGAGCAGTACTTC. Translation gives CASSEIAGGYEQYF.

The chain joins TRBV4-2 to TRBJ2-7; either TRBD1 or TRBD2 may supply D (5 bases each). Trimming stripped 0 bases from V and 6 bases from J, with 12 bases between. The CDR3 has 14 amino acids. CDR1 LGHNA and CDR2 YNFKEQ come from the germline V gene. As DNA, the CDR3 is TGTGCCAGCAGCCAAGAGTCAGGGACCTTCGAGCAGTACTTC. Residues: CASSQESGTFEQYF.

The chain has TRBV5-5 and TRBJ2-2, with D uncertain. Germline assignment: CDR1 SGHKS and CDR2 YYEKEE (reference sequence). V lost 5 bases to trimming and J lost 1 base, with 6 bases between them. The CDR3 has 13 residues. The CDR3 here is CASSTRNTGELFF. In nucleotides, the CDR3 is TGTGCCAGCAGTACGAGGAACACCGGGGAGCTGTTTTTT.

A few counts support this clonotype. The V call is TRBV4-2, the J call TRBJ2-5, with 8 positions matching TRBD1. Germline CDR1 LGHNA, CDR2 YNFKEQ. This CDR3 is built from 13 residues. V dropped 4 bases and J dropped 4; count of bases not matched to a gene: 2. The CDR3 reads CASSPGQGETQYF. The CDR3 DNA reads TGTGCCAGCAGCCCCGGACAGGGAGAGACCCAGTACTTC.

The chain couples TRBV4-3 to TRBJ1-5; D gene uncertain. Germline values: CDR1 LGHNA, CDR2 YSLEER. Trimming shortened V by 2 bases and J by 0 bases, and 2 bases separated the two germline ends. This CDR3 region has 13 residues. This CDR3 reads CASSQYSNQPQHF. The CDR3 DNA is TGCGCCAGCAGCCAATATAGCAATCAGCCCCAGCATTTT.

The V gene is TRBV29-1, the J gene TRBJ1-4; 7 positions agree with TRBD1. There are 13 residues in the CDR3. The germline V gene has CDR1 SQVTM and CDR2 ANQGSEA. V lost 7 bases and J lost 3; bases outside the gene matches: 5. The CDR3 protein is CSAQGVANEKLFF. The CDR3 coding sequence is TGCAGCGCTCAGGGGGTAGCTAATGAAAAACTGTTTTTT.

CDR3 protein: CAWRHSGTGGNIQYF. In DNA, the CDR3 is TGTGCCTGGAGGCATTCCGGGACAGGGGGGAACATTCAGTACTTC. The chain combines TRBV30 with TRBJ2-4; TRBD1 aligns across 11 bases. This CDR3 is built from 15 residues. The germline CDR1 and CDR2 sequences are GTSNPN and SVGIG (reference sequence). The J segment lost 7 bases and the V segment lost 3 bases, leaving 8 bases of the junction unmatched. Full variable domain (outside the CDR3, taken from reference TRBV30 and TRBJ2-4): SQTIHQWPATLVQPVGSPLSLECTVEGTSNPNLYWYRQAAGRGLQLLFYSVGIGQISSEVPQNLSASRPQDRQFILSSKKLLLSDSGFYLCAWRHSGTGGNIQYFGAGTRLSVL.

This chain connects TRBV18 to TRBJ2-7, with a tentative D call TRBD1 (5 bases). V was clipped by 0 bases and J by 5 bases, with 11 bases between them. This CDR3 is 14 amino acids long. Looked up from germline, CDR1 is KGHSH and CDR2 is LQKENI. The CDR3: CASSPPGRVDEQYF. The CDR3 region has the DNA TGTGCCAGCTCACCACCGGGCAGGGTGGACGAGCAGTACTTC.

By share, this clonotype counts as large. The chain joins TRBV6-1 to TRBJ2-3; 10 bases map to TRBD2. V was pared by 6 bases and J by 0 bases, with 3 bases of the junction left unmatched. CDR1 and CDR2 from the germline V gene are MNHNS and SASEGT. The CDR3 is 15 residues long. CDR3 sequence reads: CASSTLAGSTDTQYF. DNA of the CDR3: TGTGCCAGCAGCACACTAGCGGGGAGCACAGATACGCAGTATTTT.

The table lists this clonotype with a few counts. CDR3 in DNA: TGCGCCAGCGGAGGGTATAGCAATCAGCCCCAGCATTTT. This sequence encodes CASGGYSNQPQHF. The chain has TRBV4-3 and TRBJ1-5; D unresolved. CDR1 and CDR2 (germline): LGHNA, YSLEER. The CDR3 has 13 residues. The ends were cut back, 8 bases at V and 0 bases at J, with 8 bases in the middle.

Only a few counts were recorded for this clonotype. The rearrangement uses TRBV5-4 and TRBJ1-6; D gene uncertain. The CDR3 runs 13 residues. With 2 bases removed from V and 7 bases from J, the gap between germline ends came to 7 bases. The germline gives CDR1 SGHNT, CDR2 YYREEE (reference sequence). In DNA form, the CDR3 reads TGTGCCAGCAGCTTTGGAGGGAATTCACCCCTCCACTTT. It yields the protein CASSFGGNSPLHF.

This clonotype was seen only a few times. The chain uses TRBV7-2 and TRBJ2-1; the match to TRBD2 covers 7 bases. In germline, CDR1 is SGHTA, CDR2 FQGNSA. Trimming at V came to 3 bases and at J to 4 bases, leaving 6 bases not matched to a gene. This CDR3 has 15 residues. The CDR3 is CASSFPGGRYNEQFF. Written as DNA, the CDR3 is TGTGCCAGCAGCTTTCCGGGGGGACGATACAATGAGCAGTTCTTC. Full variable domain (missing parts from reference TRBV7-2 and TRBJ2-1): GAGVSQSPSNKVTEKGKDVELRCDPISGHTALYWYRQSLGQGLEFLIYFQGNSAPDKSGLPSDRFSAERTGGSVSTLTIQRTQQEDSAVYLCASSFPGGRYNEQFFGPGTRLTVL.

CDR3 amino acids: CASSSTEGVTDTQYF. The DNA for the CDR3 is TGTGCCAGCAGTTCGACCGAGGGGGTAACAGATACGCAGTATTTT. This rearrangement joins TRBV27 to TRBJ2-3; possible D gene TRBD1, 6 bases. CDR1 MNHEY and CDR2 SMNVEV come from the germline V gene (reference sequence). Trimming left V 4 bases short and J 3 bases short, with 14 bases between. This CDR3 is built from 15 residues.